This T cell receptor beta chain was sequenced for a study of blood T cell repertoires in COVID-19. Looking at the study overall: Samples taken during acute and convalescent COVID-19 were collected in the United States, Italy and Spain. In each case, the material was cDNA or gDNA derived from T cells, B-cell-depleted T cells, or PBMCs.

Original data processing: Reference gene primer amplification gave nucleated cell count estimates. Assay used: immunoSEQ multiplex PCR; TCRdb lists only in-frame clones, some missing. V and J calls plus clone size are reproduced from that table; the DNA served to infer D and trimming. Counted here are approximately 240,000 clones, just under 85% occurring once; the ten biggest clones make up 4% to 4.5%. Germline V CDR1 and CDR2: MNHEY, SVGAGI. The V and J ends lost 0 bases and 0 bases respectively, with 9 bases between them. The length of the CDR3 is 15 residues. This TCR derives from a man between 50 and 59 years old with acute or convalescent COVID-19. Material for sequencing was peripheral blood. The chain joins TRBV6-5 to TRBJ2-7; D might be TRBD1 (5 bases). As DNA, the CDR3 is TGTGCCAGCAGTTACTCCGCGACAGCCTCCTACGAGCAGTACTTC. Its translation: CASSYSATASYEQYF.